This T cell receptor (beta chain) comes out of a study of human thymus T cells. Overall study findings and caveats: Within thymic and blood repertoires, V and J gene usage appeared to be biased.

Regarding this clone: Its antigen remains unidentified.

The CDR3 length is 16 residues. Generated by immunoSEQ multiplex PCR, the TCRdb table keeps only in-frame clones and is missing some. This sample carries tens of thousands of clones, 90% to 95% of them seen once, and the ten largest clones take 0.095% to 0.15%. The sample consisted of blood. This sequence joins TRBV21-1 and TRBJ2-3; TRBD2 reflects the table's D call only, with no check against the DNA. TRBV21-1 is flagged as a pseudogene. This TCR came from a boy under three years old with a congenital heart defect but otherwise immunologically healthy. DNA for the CDR3: TGTGCCAGCAGCAAAGTTACGCGGGGGCGCACAGATACGCAGTATTTT. This gives the protein CASSKVTRGRTDTQYF.